A single sample gave rise to the 4 T cell receptor beta chains below, sequenced in a study of cytotoxic CD8 clonotypes in ibrutinib-treated CLL. Sequencing was performed with immunoSEQ multiplex PCR; in TCRdb, only in-frame clones are kept and a portion is missing. The profile covers about 9,200 clones, with 60% to 65% appearing a single time and 18% taken by the ten largest. The specimen comprised PBMCs, sampled before ibrutinib treatment. These receptors were collected from a human donor with chronic lymphocytic leukemia.

The chain joins TRBV13 to TRBJ1-2, with D possibly matching TRBD1 (5 bases). The CDR3 is 12 residues long. Germline CDR1 and CDR2: PRHDT and FYEKMQ (reference sequence). The ends were cut back, 2 bases at V and 5 bases at J, with 6 bases in the middle. CDR3 coding DNA: TGTGCCAGCAGCTTATCAGGGTATGGCTACACCTTC. This translates into CASSLSGYGYTF.

V usage is TRBV18 and J usage is TRBJ2-2, with D possibly matching TRBD2 (6 bases). The CDR3 contains 14 residues. The V and J ends lost 5 bases and 5 bases respectively, with 12 bases between them. Germline V lookup: CDR1 KGHSH, CDR2 LQKENI. The CDR3 nucleotides are TGTGCCAGCTCAGGACTGGAGGGGACCGGGGAGCTGTTTTTT. Encoded protein: CASSGLEGTGELFF.

This chain uses TRBV5-1 with TRBJ1-1; 10 bases are shared with TRBD1. Germline-derived CDR1 and CDR2 are SGHRS and YFSETQ. V was pared by 0 bases and J by 4 bases, with 15 bases of the junction left unmatched. The CDR3 covers 19 residues. DNA of the CDR3: TGCGCCAGCAGCTTGGGTTGGGGACAGGGGAATAAGAGGGCCACTGAAGCTTTCTTT. Protein product: CASSLGWGQGNKRATEAFF.

This chain links TRBV5-1 with TRBJ1-2; 7 bases line up with TRBD1. Trimming at V came to 3 bases and at J to 0 bases, leaving 8 bases not matched to a gene. Germline V gene sequence: CDR1 SGHRS, CDR2 YFSETQ. The CDR3 runs 16 residues. The DNA of the CDR3 is TGCGCCAGCAGCTGGGGACAGTCTACTGCTAACTATGGCTACACCTTC. The encoded protein is CASSWGQSTANYGYTF.